This T cell receptor (beta chain) was documented in a study of blood T cell repertoires in COVID-19. About the research overall: Whether acute or convalescent, the COVID-19 samples came from the United States, Italy and Spain. Sample material is recorded as cDNA or gDNA derived from T cells, B-cell-depleted T cells, or PBMCs.

Per the original methods: The assay estimated nucleated cells by amplifying reference gene primers. Produced via immunoSEQ multiplex PCR; TCRdb's table is partial and in-frame only. The V and J calls and clone size were taken over from that table, and D and trimming were inferred from the DNA. Of tens of thousands of clones listed, 86% are singletons. Trimming pared 4 bases from V and 3 bases from J, leaving 11 bases between. CDR1 SGHRS and CDR2 YFSETQ come from the germline V gene. This CDR3 contains 14 residues. The source material was peripheral blood. V usage is TRBV5-1 and J usage is TRBJ1-3, with a possible D match to TRBD1 (5 bases). The receptor was isolated from a man between 70 and 80 years old with active or convalescent COVID-19. CDR3 nucleotide sequence: TGCGCCAGCAGCCCCCAGGGACTTGGAAACACCATATATTTT. Amino acid sequence: CASSPQGLGNTIYF. The whole variable domain, remainder taken from reference TRBV5-1 and TRBJ1-3, is KAGVTQTPRYLIKTRGQQVTLSCSPISGHRSVSWYQQTPGQGLQFLFEYFSETQRNKGNFPGRFSGRQFSNSRSEMNVSTLELGDSALYLCASSPQGLGNTIYFGEGSWLTVV.